Included here is one T cell receptor (beta chain) sequence, with context. This sample is part of a study of control samples from healthy donors and cancer patients. The repertoire was sequenced with immunoSEQ multiplex PCR; TCRdb's copy has only in-frame clones and lacks some. The table lists roughly 120,000 clones, around nine tenths of them singletons. The CDR3 sequence is 15 residues long. The germline V gene encodes CDR1 LGHNT and CDR2 FRNRAP. V was pared by 8 bases and J by 7 bases, with 13 bases of the junction left unmatched. This TCR was recovered from a human donor in good health. The donor label of this sample is uncertain. The chain links TRBV12-5 to TRBJ2-1, with 8 positions matching TRBD2. Material for sequencing was blood. CDR3 nucleotide sequence: TGTGCTAGTATGACCGGGACTAGTAGTAGGAATGAGCAGTTCTTC. It codes for CASMTGTSSRNEQFF.